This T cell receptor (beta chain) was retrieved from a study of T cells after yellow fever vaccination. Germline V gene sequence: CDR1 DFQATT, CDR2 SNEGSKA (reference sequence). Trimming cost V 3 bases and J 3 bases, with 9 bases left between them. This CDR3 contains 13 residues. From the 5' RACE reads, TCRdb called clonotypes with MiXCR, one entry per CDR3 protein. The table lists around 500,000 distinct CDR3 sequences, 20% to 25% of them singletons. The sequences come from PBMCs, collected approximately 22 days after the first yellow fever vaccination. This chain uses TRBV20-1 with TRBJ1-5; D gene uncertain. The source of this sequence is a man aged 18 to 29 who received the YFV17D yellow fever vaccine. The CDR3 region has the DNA TGCAGTGCTAGGGGCCAGCCCAATCAGCCCCAGCATTTT. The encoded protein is CSARGQPNQPQHF.